This T cell receptor beta chain originates from a study of Graves' ophthalmopathy and Graves' hyperthyroidism. Whole-study findings and limits: Prediction of ophthalmopathy progression reached about 71% sensitivity and 72.22% specificity.

This clonotype was seen repeatedly, ten times or more. The antigen is undetermined. Investigators amplified TCR beta CDR3 regions from RNA transcripts. An initial RT-PCR round employing HTBI primers preceded a second-round multiplex PCR. TCRdb re-called the multiplex PCR reads through MiXCR, storing one row per CDR3 protein. The sample has hundreds of thousands of distinct CDR3 sequences; around 20% are singletons. This CDR3 is built from 14 residues. The V gene lost 10 bases and the J gene lost 6 bases, with 21 bases spanning the gap. Germline CDR1 reads MRHNA; CDR2 reads SNTAGT. The sequence came from a woman in her late teens or twenties with stable Graves' hyperthyroidism. The V and J genes are TRBV6-4 and TRBJ1-2; D is unclear. Sequenced material: peripheral blood. This CDR3 is CANPTIFAVNGYTF. Written as DNA, the CDR3 is TGTGCCAACCCGACAATCTTCGCTGTAAATGGCTACACCTTC.